The 8 T cell receptor beta chains below come from one sample, sequenced in a study of technical replicates of blood from several donors. The data were produced by immunoSEQ multiplex PCR, yet TCRdb's version contains in-frame clones alone and is incomplete. The table lists about 66,000 clones, 85% to 90% of them singletons. Sequencing was performed on PBMCs. The receptor set was obtained from a human donor in good health. Some clones in this sample may be carry-over from other donors' samples.

This clone was detected once. This chain links TRBV11-2 with TRBJ2-5, with 16 bases lining up with TRBD2. The trim removed 5 bases at V and 5 bases at J, leaving 5 bases unmatched. Germline lookup yields CDR1 SGHAT and CDR2 FQNNGV. The CDR3 covers 16 residues. CDR3 amino acids: CASSRGLAGGHETQYF. CDR3 DNA sequence: TGTGCCAGCAGCCGGGGACTAGCGGGGGGGCACGAGACCCAGTACTTC.

J is TRBJ2-7 and V is TRBV4-2, with D uncertain. This CDR3 has 12 residues. V lost 3 bases and J 3 bases, leaving 6 bases between the germline ends. Germline CDR1 reads LGHNA; CDR2 reads YNFKEQ. CDR3: CASSQNSYEQYF. CDR3 nucleotides: TGTGCCAGCAGCCAGAACAGCTACGAGCAGTACTTC.

The rearrangement joins TRBV19 to TRBJ2-2; D possibly corresponds to TRBD1 (6 bases). V lost 4 bases and J lost 4, with 10 bases in between. The CDR3 length is 14 residues. CDR1 and CDR2 from the germline V gene are LNHDA and SQIVND (reference sequence). Here the CDR3 DNA reads TGTGCCAGTAGTACAGGACAGACCACCGGGGAGCTGTTTTTT. Its translation is CASSTGQTTGELFF.

The chain has TRBV18 and TRBJ2-7, with D possibly matching TRBD2 (6 bases). The ends were cut back, 6 bases at V and 3 bases at J, with 15 bases in the middle. The CDR3 consists of 14 residues. Germline V gives CDR1 KGHSH, CDR2 LQKENI. DNA of the CDR3: TGTGCCAGCTCTCCCTACCCGGGAGACTACGAGCAGTACTTC. Translation: CASSPYPGDYEQYF.

The sample holds a few counts of this clone. The V and J genes are TRBV7-6 and TRBJ2-1, with 9 bases fitting TRBD1. The V gene end was trimmed by 5 bases and the J gene end by 5 bases; junction bases not matched to a gene: 10. Germline V gene lookup returns CDR1 SGHVS and CDR2 FNYEAQ. The CDR3 has 16 residues. The DNA for the CDR3 is TGTGCCAGCAGCCCAAGAGTGGGACAGGGCAACAATGAGCAGTTCTTC. The encoded protein is CASSPRVGQGNNEQFF. The full variable domain, with the rest looked up from reference TRBV7-6 and TRBJ2-1, is GAGVSQSPRYKVTKRGQDVALRCDPISGHVSLYWYRQALGQGPEFLTYFNYEAQQDKSGLPNDRFSAERPEGSISTLTIQRTEQRDSAMYRCASSPRVGQGNNEQFFGPGTRLTVL.

This rearrangement joins TRBV5-1 to TRBJ1-1, with D unclear. V was shortened by 5 bases and J by 4 bases, with 15 bases between the two germline ends. This CDR3 contains 14 residues. Germline V lookup: CDR1 SGHRS, CDR2 YFSETQ. The CDR3, as DNA: TGCGCCAGCAGTTGGGAGGGAGGGTTCACTGAAGCTTTCTTT. This sequence encodes CASSWEGGFTEAFF.

The V call is TRBV18, the J call TRBJ2-1; 8 positions match TRBD2. Germline CDR1 reads KGHSH; CDR2 reads LQKENI. The V gene end was trimmed by 2 bases and the J gene end by 0 bases; junction bases not matched to a gene: 6. The CDR3 length is 17 residues. CDR3 protein: CASSPFRGGSSYNEQFF. CDR3 coding DNA: TGTGCCAGCTCACCATTTCGGGGGGGGAGCTCCTACAATGAGCAGTTCTTC.

The V gene is TRBV11-2, the J gene TRBJ1-1, with no clear D. The CDR3 consists of 13 residues. Germline assignment: CDR1 SGHAT and CDR2 FQNNGV. Trimming took off 2 bases at V and 1 base at J, with 5 bases between the two ends. The CDR3 sequence is CASSLNRNTEAFF. Here the CDR3 DNA reads TGTGCCAGCAGCTTAAACAGGAACACTGAAGCTTTCTTT. The full variable domain, in which reference TRBV11-2 and TRBJ1-1 provide the parts outside the CDR3, is EAGVAQSPRYKIIEKRQSVAFWCNPISGHATLYWYQQILGQGPKLLIQFQNNGVVDDSQLPKDRFSAERLKGVDSTLKIQPAKLEDSAVYLCASSLNRNTEAFFGQGTRLTVV.